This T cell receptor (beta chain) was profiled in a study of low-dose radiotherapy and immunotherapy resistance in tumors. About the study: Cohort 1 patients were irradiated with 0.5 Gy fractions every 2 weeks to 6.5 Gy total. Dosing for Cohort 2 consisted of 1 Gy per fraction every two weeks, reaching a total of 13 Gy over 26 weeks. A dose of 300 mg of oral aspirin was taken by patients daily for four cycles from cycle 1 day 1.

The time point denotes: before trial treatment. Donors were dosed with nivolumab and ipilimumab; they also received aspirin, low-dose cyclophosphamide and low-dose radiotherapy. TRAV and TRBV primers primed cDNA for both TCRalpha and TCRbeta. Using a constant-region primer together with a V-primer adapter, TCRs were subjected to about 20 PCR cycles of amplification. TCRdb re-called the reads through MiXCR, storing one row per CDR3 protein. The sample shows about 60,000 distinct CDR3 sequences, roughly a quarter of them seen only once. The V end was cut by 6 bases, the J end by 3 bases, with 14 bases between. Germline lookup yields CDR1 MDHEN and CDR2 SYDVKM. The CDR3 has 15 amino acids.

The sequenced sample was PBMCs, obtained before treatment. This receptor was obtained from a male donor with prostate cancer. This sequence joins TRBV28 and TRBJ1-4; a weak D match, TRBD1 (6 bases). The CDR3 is CASSRGGGANEKLFF. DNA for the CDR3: TGTGCCAGCAGCCGTGGGGGGGGCGCTAATGAAAAACTGTTTTTT.